This T cell receptor beta chain was sequenced for a study of cytomegalovirus exposure and HLA in healthy donors. This CDR3 is 14 amino acids long. CDR1 is SGHTA, CDR2 FQGNSA, per germline. V lost 2 bases to trimming and J lost 6 bases; unmatched junction nucleotides: 6. Both 60 Vbeta primers and 13 Jbeta primers went into the PCR. TCRdb keeps only in-frame clones here, not all; method: immunoSEQ multiplex PCR. The sample has roughly 150,000 clones, roughly 80% seen once; the top ten hold about 2.5%. The clonotype originates from a male donor in good health and CMV-seronegative. The chain uses TRBV7-2 and TRBJ2-7, with 8 bases that match TRBD1. The sequenced sample consisted of PBMCs. This chain's CDR3 is CASSLTDRALEQYF. DNA for the CDR3: TGTGCCAGCAGCTTAACGGACAGGGCTCTCGAGCAGTACTTC.